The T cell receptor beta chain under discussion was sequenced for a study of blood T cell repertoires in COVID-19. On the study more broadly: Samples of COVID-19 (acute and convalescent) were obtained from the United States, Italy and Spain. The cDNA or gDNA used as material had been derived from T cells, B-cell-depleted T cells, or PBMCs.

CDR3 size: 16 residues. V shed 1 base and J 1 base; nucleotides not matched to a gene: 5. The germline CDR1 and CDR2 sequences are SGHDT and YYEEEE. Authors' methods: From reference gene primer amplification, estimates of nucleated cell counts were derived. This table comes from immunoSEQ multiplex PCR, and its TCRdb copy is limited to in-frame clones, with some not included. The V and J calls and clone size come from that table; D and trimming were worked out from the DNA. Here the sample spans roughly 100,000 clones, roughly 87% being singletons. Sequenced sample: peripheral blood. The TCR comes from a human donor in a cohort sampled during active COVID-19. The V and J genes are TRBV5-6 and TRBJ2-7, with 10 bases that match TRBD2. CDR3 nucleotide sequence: TGTGCCAGCAGCTTGTATTGGACTAGCGGATCCTACGAGCAGTACTTC. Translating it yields CASSLYWTSGSYEQYF.